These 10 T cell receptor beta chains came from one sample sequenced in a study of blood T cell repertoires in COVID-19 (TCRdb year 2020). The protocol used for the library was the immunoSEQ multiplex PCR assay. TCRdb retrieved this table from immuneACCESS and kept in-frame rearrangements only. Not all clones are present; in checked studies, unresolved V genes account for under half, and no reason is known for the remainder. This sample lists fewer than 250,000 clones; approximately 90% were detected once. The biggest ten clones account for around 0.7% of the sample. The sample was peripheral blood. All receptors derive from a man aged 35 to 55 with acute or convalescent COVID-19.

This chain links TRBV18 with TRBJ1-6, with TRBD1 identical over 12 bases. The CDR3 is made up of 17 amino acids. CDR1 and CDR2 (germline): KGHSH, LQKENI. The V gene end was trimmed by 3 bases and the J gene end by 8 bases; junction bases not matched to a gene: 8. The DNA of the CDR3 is TGTGCCAGCTCACCCCCCGGGACAGGGGGCCGGGATTCACCCCTCCACTTT. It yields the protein CASSPPGTGGRDSPLHF.

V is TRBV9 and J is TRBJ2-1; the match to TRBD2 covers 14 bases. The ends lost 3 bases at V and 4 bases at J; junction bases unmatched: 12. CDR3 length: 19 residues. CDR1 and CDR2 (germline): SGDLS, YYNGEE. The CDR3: CASSAQGTSGGGAYNEQFF. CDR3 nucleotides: TGTGCCAGCAGCGCTCAAGGGACTAGCGGGGGTGGGGCTTACAATGAGCAGTTCTTC.

CDR3 protein: CATSERLDNEQFF. The CDR3 nucleotides are TGTGCCACCAGTGAGCGTTTAGACAATGAGCAGTTCTTC. The V gene is TRBV24-1, the J gene TRBJ2-1; D is ambiguous. With 4 bases removed from V and 5 bases from J, the gap between germline ends came to 8 bases. Germline CDR1 KGHDR, CDR2 SFDVKD. This CDR3 comprises 13 residues.

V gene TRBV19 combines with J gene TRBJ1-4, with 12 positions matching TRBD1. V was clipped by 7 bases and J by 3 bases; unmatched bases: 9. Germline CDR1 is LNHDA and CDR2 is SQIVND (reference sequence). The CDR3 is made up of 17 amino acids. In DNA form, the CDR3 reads TGTGCCAGTACAAGGAGGGACAGGGGGCGAGCTAATGAAAAACTGTTTTTT. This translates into CASTRRDRGRANEKLFF.

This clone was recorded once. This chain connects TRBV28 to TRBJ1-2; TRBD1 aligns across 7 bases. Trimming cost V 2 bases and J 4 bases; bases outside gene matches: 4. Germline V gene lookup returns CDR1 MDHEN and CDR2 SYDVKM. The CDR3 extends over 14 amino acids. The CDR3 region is CASSLGGQPYGYTF. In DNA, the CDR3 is TGTGCCAGCAGTTTAGGGGGACAGCCCTATGGCTACACCTTC.

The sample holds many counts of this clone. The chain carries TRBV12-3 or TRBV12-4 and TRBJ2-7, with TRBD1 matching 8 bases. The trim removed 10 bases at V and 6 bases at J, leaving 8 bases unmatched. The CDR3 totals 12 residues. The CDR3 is CAIATGDGEQYF. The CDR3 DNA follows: TGTGCCATCGCGACAGGGGACGGCGAGCAGTACTTC.

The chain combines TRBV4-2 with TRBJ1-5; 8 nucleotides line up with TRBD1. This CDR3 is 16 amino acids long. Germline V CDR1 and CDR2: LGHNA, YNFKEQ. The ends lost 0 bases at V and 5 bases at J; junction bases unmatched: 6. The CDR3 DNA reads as TGTGCCAGCAGCCAAGAGACAGGGGAGGGTGATCAGCCCCAGCATTTT. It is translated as CASSQETGEGDQPQHF.

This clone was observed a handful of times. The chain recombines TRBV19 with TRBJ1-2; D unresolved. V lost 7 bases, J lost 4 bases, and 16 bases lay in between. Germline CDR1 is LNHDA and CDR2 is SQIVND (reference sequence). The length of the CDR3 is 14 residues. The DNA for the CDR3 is TGTGCCAGTACCCAAGAGGGTCTGGGCTATGGCTACACCTTC. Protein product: CASTQEGLGYGYTF.

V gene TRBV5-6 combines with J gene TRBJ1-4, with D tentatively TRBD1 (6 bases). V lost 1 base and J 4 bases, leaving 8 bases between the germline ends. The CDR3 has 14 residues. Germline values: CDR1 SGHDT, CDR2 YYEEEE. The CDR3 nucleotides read TGTGCCAGCAGCTTGCTACAGGGTAATGAAAAACTGTTTTTT. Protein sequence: CASSLLQGNEKLFF.

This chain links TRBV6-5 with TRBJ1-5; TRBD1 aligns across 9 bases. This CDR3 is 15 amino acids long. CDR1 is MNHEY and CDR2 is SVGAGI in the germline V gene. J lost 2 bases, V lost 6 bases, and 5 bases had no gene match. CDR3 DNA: TGTGCCAGCAGAGGTTGGGACAGGGGCAATCAGCCCCAGCATTTT. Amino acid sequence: CASRGWDRGNQPQHF.